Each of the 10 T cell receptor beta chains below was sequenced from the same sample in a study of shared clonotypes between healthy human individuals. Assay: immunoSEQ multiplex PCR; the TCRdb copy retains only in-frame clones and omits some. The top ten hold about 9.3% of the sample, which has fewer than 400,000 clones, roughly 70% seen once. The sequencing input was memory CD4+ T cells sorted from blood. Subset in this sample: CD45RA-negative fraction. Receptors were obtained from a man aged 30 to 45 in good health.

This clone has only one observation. The CDR3 DNA reads as TGTGCCAGCACCTGGACCTGGGGTACAGTAGACAATGAGCAGTTCTTC. Protein: CASTWTWGTVDNEQFF. The chain combines TRBV11-2 with TRBJ2-1; D unclear. CDR3 length: 16 residues. The germline gives CDR1 SGHAT, CDR2 FQNNGV. Between the trimmed V and J ends, which lost 7 bases and 5 bases, there was a span of 21 bases.

The CDR3 region is CASSSYQLAMVYNEQFF. CDR3 bases: TGTGCCAGCAGCTCCTACCAACTAGCGATGGTCTACAATGAGCAGTTCTTC. This chain links TRBV7-2 with TRBJ2-1, with TRBD2 matching 7 bases. CDR3 length: 17 amino acids. Germline V gives CDR1 SGHTA, CDR2 FQGNSA. The V and J ends lost 4 bases and 3 bases, in that order; junction bases with no gene match: 12.

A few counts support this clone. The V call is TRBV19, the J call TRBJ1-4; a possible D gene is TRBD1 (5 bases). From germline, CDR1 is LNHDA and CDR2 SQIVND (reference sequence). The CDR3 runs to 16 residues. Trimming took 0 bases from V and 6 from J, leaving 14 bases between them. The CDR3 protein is CASSIDQRRGDEKLFF. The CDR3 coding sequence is TGTGCCAGTAGTATAGATCAGAGACGGGGCGATGAAAAACTGTTTTTT.

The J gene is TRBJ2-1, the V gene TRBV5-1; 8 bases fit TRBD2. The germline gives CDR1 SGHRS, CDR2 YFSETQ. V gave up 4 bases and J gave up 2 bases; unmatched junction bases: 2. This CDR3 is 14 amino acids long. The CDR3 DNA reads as TGCGCCAGCAGCATAGCGGGACCCTACAATGAGCAGTTCTTC. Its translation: CASSIAGPYNEQFF. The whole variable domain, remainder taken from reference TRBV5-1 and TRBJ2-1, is KAGVTQTPRYLIKTRGQQVTLSCSPISGHRSVSWYQQTPGQGLQFLFEYFSETQRNKGNFPGRFSGRQFSNSRSEMNVSTLELGDSALYLCASSIAGPYNEQFFGPGTRLTVL.

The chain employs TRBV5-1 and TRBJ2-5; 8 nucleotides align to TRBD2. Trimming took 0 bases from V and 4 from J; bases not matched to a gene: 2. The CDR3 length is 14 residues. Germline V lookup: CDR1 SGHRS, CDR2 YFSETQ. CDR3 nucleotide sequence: TGCGCCAGCAGCTTGGGCGGACTAGCAGAGACCCAGTACTTC. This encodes CASSLGGLAETQYF.

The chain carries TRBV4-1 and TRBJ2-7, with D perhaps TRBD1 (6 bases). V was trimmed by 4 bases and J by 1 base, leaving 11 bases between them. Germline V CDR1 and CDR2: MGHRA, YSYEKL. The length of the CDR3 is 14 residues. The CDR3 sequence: CASSLTGTSYEQYF. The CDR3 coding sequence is TGCGCCAGCAGCCTAACCGGGACATCCTACGAGCAGTACTTC.

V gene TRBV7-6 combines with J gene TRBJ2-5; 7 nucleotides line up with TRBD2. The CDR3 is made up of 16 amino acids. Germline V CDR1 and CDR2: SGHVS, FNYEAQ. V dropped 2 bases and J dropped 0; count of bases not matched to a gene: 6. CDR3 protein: CASSLMASGHQETQYF. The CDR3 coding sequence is TGTGCCAGCAGCTTAATGGCTAGCGGCCACCAAGAGACCCAGTACTTC.

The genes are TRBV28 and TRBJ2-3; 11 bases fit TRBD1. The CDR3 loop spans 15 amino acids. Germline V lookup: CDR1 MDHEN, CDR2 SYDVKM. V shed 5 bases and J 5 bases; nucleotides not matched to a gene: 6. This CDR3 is CASSKGQGAGDTQYF. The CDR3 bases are TGTGCCAGCAGTAAAGGACAGGGGGCTGGAGATACGCAGTATTTT.

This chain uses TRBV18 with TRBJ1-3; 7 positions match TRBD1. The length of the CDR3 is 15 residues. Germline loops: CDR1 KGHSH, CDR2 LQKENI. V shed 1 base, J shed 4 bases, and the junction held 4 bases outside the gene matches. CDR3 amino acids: CASSPQGGAGNTIYF. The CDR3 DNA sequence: TGTGCCAGCTCACCACAAGGGGGCGCAGGAAACACCATATATTTT.

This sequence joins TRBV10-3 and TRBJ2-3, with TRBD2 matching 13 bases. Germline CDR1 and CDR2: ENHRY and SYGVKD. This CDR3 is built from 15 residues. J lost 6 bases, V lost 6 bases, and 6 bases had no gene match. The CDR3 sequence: CAIRGTSGAPDTQYF. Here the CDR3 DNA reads TGTGCCATCAGGGGGACTAGCGGGGCCCCCGATACGCAGTATTTT.